This TCR beta chain is from a study of blood T cells in healthy people across ages. Deletions cut 3 bases from V and 5 bases from J, with 13 bases between. The CDR3 length is 13 residues. Germline V gene sequence: CDR1 DFQATT, CDR2 SNEGSKA (reference sequence). Alongside a J-beta primer mix, a sample-barcoded 5' primer served in a second PCR lasting 7 to 11 cycles. MiXCR was run by TCRdb on the 5' RACE reads, yielding one entry per CDR3 protein. This sample has about 630,000 distinct CDR3 sequences, with around a fifth found just once. To note about this clonotype: Its cognate antigen is unknown. Here the CDR3 omits its conserved ending phenylalanine or tryptophan, so a read error is the likely source.

Study results and limitations: Investigators treated diversity estimates from one million T cells as underestimates.

The sequence was obtained from a man aged 65-85 years in good health. V gene TRBV20-1 combines with J gene TRBJ2-5; a weak D match, TRBD2 (5 bases). Material: blood. The CDR3 is CSASPGYKETQYL. The CDR3 DNA is TGCAGTGCTAGTCCGGGGTACAAGGAGACCCAGTACCTC.